These 9 T cell receptor beta chains were sequenced from one sample in a study of cytomegalovirus exposure and HLA in healthy donors. Method: immunoSEQ multiplex PCR; TCRdb's copy keeps in-frame clones and lacks some. The sample holds some 160,000 clones, 88% seen once. The specimen was PBMCs. Source of these receptors: a man aged 18 to 29 in good health and CMV-seronegative.

The V and J genes are TRBV4-2 and TRBJ1-2, with TRBD1 identical over 7 bases. The CDR3 runs 16 residues. Germline CDR1 and CDR2: LGHNA and YNFKEQ. The ends lost 1 base at V and 1 base at J; junction bases unmatched: 6. The CDR3 reads CASSQVRDSHNYGYTF. CDR3 sequence (DNA): TGTGCCAGCAGCCAAGTGAGGGACAGTCATAACTATGGCTACACCTTC.

The chain recombines TRBV7-6 with TRBJ1-1; maybe TRBD1 (6 bases). The CDR3 has 16 residues. V was cut by 7 bases and J by 3 bases, with 21 bases left in between. Germline V gene data show CDR1 as SGHVS and CDR2 as FNYEAQ. The CDR3 sequence: CASTRFYREYDTEAFF. The CDR3 nucleotides are TGTGCCAGCACCCGATTCTACAGGGAGTATGACACTGAAGCTTTCTTT.

The chain joins TRBV7-9 to TRBJ1-4; no clear D gene. This CDR3 is 14 amino acids long. V was cut by 10 bases and J by 6 bases, with 18 bases left in between. CDR1 and CDR2 from the germline V gene are SEHNR and FQNEAQ (reference sequence). The chain's CDR3 is CATRGGQADEKLFF. The CDR3 DNA reads as TGTGCCACCCGAGGAGGGCAGGCGGATGAAAAACTGTTTTTT. Full variable domain (outside the CDR3, taken from reference TRBV7-9 and TRBJ1-4): DTGVSQNPRHKITKRGQNVTFRCDPISEHNRLYWYRQTLGQGPEFLTYFQNEAQLEKSRLLSDRFSAERPKGSFSTLEIQRTEQGDSAMYLCATRGGQADEKLFFGSGTQLSVL.

J is TRBJ2-7 and V is TRBV5-1; D is perhaps TRBD1 (6 bases). Germline CDR1 is SGHRS and CDR2 is YFSETQ. This CDR3 is built from 13 residues. V dropped 4 bases and J dropped 5 bases, with 13 bases sitting between them. The CDR3, as DNA: TGCGCCAGCAGCGCAGACAGGCCCCACGAGCAGTACTTC. Its translation is CASSADRPHEQYF.

V gene TRBV5-1 combines with J gene TRBJ2-1, with TRBD1 identical over 8 bases. There are 18 residues in the CDR3. Germline CDR1 is SGHRS and CDR2 is YFSETQ. The V and J ends lost 0 bases and 6 bases, in that order; junction bases with no gene match: 14. CDR3 residues: CASSLVSSGTGYFNEQFF. The CDR3 DNA is TGCGCCAGCAGCTTGGTGTCATCTGGGACAGGTTACTTCAATGAGCAGTTCTTC.

This chain uses TRBV7-6 with TRBJ2-3, with a weak D call TRBD2 (5 bases). Trimming stripped 1 base from V and 1 base from J, with 12 bases between. CDR1 and CDR2 (germline): SGHVS, FNYEAQ. The length of the CDR3 is 16 residues. The DNA of the CDR3 is TGTGCCAGCAGCTTAGTCGGGGATTTGGGCACAGATACGCAGTATTTT. Translation: CASSLVGDLGTDTQYF. Drawing the rest from reference TRBV7-6 and TRBJ2-3, the complete variable domain is GAGVSQSPRYKVTKRGQDVALRCDPISGHVSLYWYRQALGQGPEFLTYFNYEAQQDKSGLPNDRFSAERPEGSISTLTIQRTEQRDSAMYRCASSLVGDLGTDTQYFGPGTRLTVL.

CDR3 coding DNA: TGTGCCAGTAGTACAGATAGCGGGGGGGCCCTGCGGACCCAGTACTTC. Translation gives CASSTDSGGALRTQYF. The chain is built from TRBV19 and TRBJ2-5; 11 bases line up with TRBD2. Germline V lookup: CDR1 LNHDA, CDR2 SQIVND (reference sequence). Losses at the gene ends were 4 bases for V and 7 bases for J; bases not matched to a gene: 11. The CDR3 extends over 16 amino acids.

The chain carries TRBV2 and TRBJ2-5; 7 positions match TRBD2. The CDR3 extends over 15 amino acids. Germline values: CDR1 SNHLY, CDR2 FYNNEI. Germline trimming cut 3 bases from V and 2 bases from J; bases unmatched to any gene: 6. In DNA form, the CDR3 reads TGTGCCAGCAGTGACAGGGCTAGCGGACAAGAGACCCAGTACTTC. Encoded protein: CASSDRASGQETQYF.

The rearrangement joins TRBV27 to TRBJ2-7, with D perhaps TRBD2 (5 bases). This CDR3 spans 13 amino acids. Trimming removed 4 bases from V and 7 bases from J, with 14 bases in between. The germline CDR1 and CDR2 sequences are MNHEY and SMNVEV (reference sequence). CDR3 DNA sequence: TGTGCCAGCAGTTATAGGGCGGGTTGGGAGCAGTACTTC. Translation gives CASSYRAGWEQYF.